This T cell receptor beta chain comes out of a study of T cells in Graves' hyperthyroidism and ophthalmopathy. This clonotype was detected only a few times. V lost 3 bases, J lost 2 bases, and 10 bases stayed unmatched. Germline V gene data show CDR1 as DFQATT and CDR2 as SNEGSKA (reference sequence). This CDR3 region has 16 residues. It was RNA transcripts that yielded the amplified TCR beta CDR3 regions. TCR CDR3 regions were first amplified by RT-PCR with HTBI primers. Via MiXCR, TCRdb re-called the multiplex PCR reads, giving one row per CDR3 protein. The table has under 130,000 distinct CDR3 sequences, roughly 50% seen once.

The sequence was obtained from a man between 35 and 55 years old with Graves' hyperthyroidism. The chain joins TRBV20-1 to TRBJ2-7; TRBD2 matches 10 bases. Source material: blood. The CDR3 DNA sequence: TGCAGTGCTAGGGGGGTTAGCGGGAGGCCTCCCTACGAGCAGTACTTC. As protein: CSARGVSGRPPYEQYF.